The 28 T cell receptor beta chains in this list originate from one sample, sequenced in a study of a mutant IDH1 vaccine in newly diagnosed glioma. Time point described: week 23, last vaccination. Topical imiquimod was applied with each vaccine dose, which held 300 ug of mutant IDH1 20-mer peptide. The antigens these receptors bind are not known. Using immunoSEQ multiplex PCR, the repertoire was profiled, and TCRdb retains in-frame clones only, with some absent. The sample contains tens of thousands of clones, roughly 81% of which appear only once. The source material was PBMCs, sampled from a glioma patient whose treatment included an IDH1 peptide vaccine. The receptor source for this set is a man aged 25 to 45 with glioma.

The gene calls are TRBV5-1 and TRBJ2-7, with 10 bases identical to TRBD1. The CDR3 sequence is 16 residues long. Unmatched junction bases numbered 12, after V lost 4 bases and J lost 5 bases. Per the germline V gene, CDR1 is SGHRS and CDR2 is YFSETQ. CDR3 coding DNA: TGCGCCAGCAGCAAAATTACGGGACAGGGGATAAACGAGCAGTACTTC. It specifies CASSKITGQGINEQYF.

V usage is TRBV19 and J usage is TRBJ1-1; the D is unclear. The CDR3 contains 15 residues. Trimming took off 3 bases at V and 0 bases at J, with 11 bases between the two ends. CDR1 and CDR2 from the germline V gene are LNHDA and SQIVND (reference sequence). Here the CDR3 DNA reads TGTGCCAGTAGTATCGGGCCGGGTTTGAACACTGAAGCTTTCTTT. Translating it yields CASSIGPGLNTEAFF. The variable domain in full, with the rest retrieved from reference TRBV19 and TRBJ1-1, is DGGITQSPKYLFRKEGQNVTLSCEQNLNHDAMYWYRQDPGQGLRLIYYSQIVNDFQKGDIAEGYSVSREKKESFPLTVTSAQKNPTAFYLCASSIGPGLNTEAFFGQGTRLTVV.

The chain has TRBV7-9 and TRBJ1-2, with D maybe TRBD1 (5 bases). Trimming left V 1 base short and J 6 bases short, with 12 bases between. The CDR3 consists of 14 residues. Germline values: CDR1 SEHNR, CDR2 FQNEAQ (reference sequence). The CDR3 nucleotides are TGTGCCAGCAGCTTAGTATCCAGGGTCAATGGCTACACCTTC. Residues: CASSLVSRVNGYTF.

V usage is TRBV28 and J usage is TRBJ2-3; weak D call: TRBD1 (6 bases). This CDR3 is 16 amino acids long. V was clipped by 4 bases and J by 4 bases, with 18 bases between them. Germline lookup yields CDR1 MDHEN and CDR2 SYDVKM. CDR3 residues: CASSSNRVGRSDTQYF. The CDR3 DNA sequence: TGTGCCAGCAGTTCGAACAGGGTGGGTAGATCAGATACGCAGTATTTT.

The chain is built from TRBV19 and TRBJ1-1; D unresolved. The CDR3 runs 14 residues. The germline gives CDR1 LNHDA, CDR2 SQIVND (reference sequence). Trimming took off 3 bases at V and 5 bases at J, with 13 bases between the two ends. The CDR3 DNA reads as TGTGCCAGTAGTATGAGCGAGAGAGGGACTGAAGCTTTCTTT. This encodes CASSMSERGTEAFF.

The chain carries TRBV11-2 and TRBJ2-3; a weak D match, TRBD1 (6 bases). Trimming shortened V by 4 bases and J by 4 bases, and 12 bases separated the two germline ends. The CDR3 spans 14 residues. Germline V CDR1 and CDR2: SGHAT, FQNNGV. This CDR3 is CASSYQHRADTQYF. The CDR3 DNA is TGTGCCAGCAGCTACCAACACAGGGCAGATACGCAGTATTTT.

The chain uses TRBV5-1 and TRBJ2-5, with 10 positions matching TRBD2. V lost 1 base to trimming and J lost 9 bases; unmatched junction nucleotides: 9. The length of the CDR3 is 15 residues. Looked up from germline, CDR1 is SGHRS and CDR2 is YFSETQ. The CDR3 sequence is CASSLSSGGLKSQYF. The CDR3 DNA is TGCGCCAGCAGCTTGAGTAGCGGGGGGTTAAAGTCCCAGTACTTC. Together with reference TRBV5-1 and TRBJ2-5, the CDR3 gives the full variable domain: KAGVTQTPRYLIKTRGQQVTLSCSPISGHRSVSWYQQTPGQGLQFLFEYFSETQRNKGNFPGRFSGRQFSNSRSEMNVSTLELGDSALYLCASSLSSGGLKSQYFGPGTRLLVL.

This clone was picked up one time. This sequence joins TRBV2 and TRBJ2-1; 11 bases map to TRBD2. Germline lookup yields CDR1 SNHLY and CDR2 FYNNEI. After removal of 6 bases from V and 6 bases from J, the junction contained 4 bases not matched to a gene. The CDR3 is 14 residues long. The DNA of the CDR3 is TGTGCCAGCAGCCTAGCGGGGGGCCCCAATGAGCAGTTCTTC. This translates into CASSLAGGPNEQFF.

V usage is TRBV6-5 and J usage is TRBJ2-7; D not certain. The germline V gene has CDR1 MNHEY and CDR2 SVGAGI. CDR3 length equals 15 residues. Trimming took off 0 bases at V and 0 bases at J, with 9 bases between the two ends. Written as DNA, the CDR3 is TGTGCCAGCAGTTACTCGTTCACCAGCTCCTACGAGCAGTACTTC. This gives the protein CASSYSFTSSYEQYF.

The rearrangement uses TRBV19 and TRBJ2-5; weak D call: TRBD2 (5 bases). Germline values: CDR1 LNHDA, CDR2 SQIVND (reference sequence). CDR3 size: 14 residues. V dropped 3 bases and J dropped 5 bases, with 13 bases sitting between them. The CDR3 here is CASSMTGKRETQYF. The CDR3 DNA reads TGTGCCAGTAGTATGACGGGAAAGAGGGAGACCCAGTACTTC.

The V call is TRBV10-2, the J call TRBJ2-7, with 13 bases fitting TRBD2. Germline V lookup: CDR1 WSHSY, CDR2 SAAADI. The V and J ends lost 2 bases and 2 bases, in that order; junction bases with no gene match: 6. This CDR3 contains 17 residues. The CDR3 reads CASSERTSGGSTYEQYF. The DNA for the CDR3 is TGCGCCAGCAGTGAGAGGACTAGCGGGGGTTCTACCTACGAGCAGTACTTC.

This clone was found once. The rearrangement joins TRBV6-5 to TRBJ1-3; D remains unclear. The length of the CDR3 is 16 residues. Trimming stripped 0 bases from V and 0 bases from J, with 9 bases between. The germline V gene encodes CDR1 MNHEY and CDR2 SVGAGI. The CDR3 region is CASSYSPGSSGNTIYF. CDR3 nucleotides: TGTGCCAGCAGTTACTCGCCGGGATCCTCTGGAAACACCATATATTTT.

The chain joins TRBV2 to TRBJ2-5; D unresolved. The CDR3 is 11 residues long. Trimming shortened V by 9 bases and J by 4 bases, and 9 bases separated the two germline ends. The germline CDR1 and CDR2 sequences are SNHLY and FYNNEI. The CDR3 sequence is CARTFGETQYF. The CDR3 bases are TGTGCCAGAACCTTCGGAGAGACCCAGTACTTC.

This sequence joins TRBV30 and TRBJ2-3, with D possibly being TRBD1 (5 bases). The CDR3 has 14 amino acids. Trimming left V 1 base short and J 0 bases short, with 8 bases between. CDR1 and CDR2 from the germline V gene are GTSNPN and SVGIG (reference sequence). CDR3 loop: CAWSAGFSTDTQYF. The CDR3 region has the DNA TGTGCCTGGAGTGCAGGGTTCAGCACAGATACGCAGTATTTT.

The chain recombines TRBV29-1 with TRBJ2-6; D could derive from TRBD1 or TRBD2 (5 bases each). CDR3 length: 15 residues. Germline CDR1 SQVTM, CDR2 ANQGSEA. The germline V and J ends were trimmed by 8 bases and 0 bases, with 14 bases remaining between them. The CDR3 reads CSPPFGGSGANVLTF. The CDR3 DNA is TGCAGCCCCCCCTTTGGGGGCTCTGGGGCCAACGTCCTGACTTTC. The full variable domain, rest sourced from reference TRBV29-1 and TRBJ2-6, is SAVISQKPSRDICQRGTSLTIQCQVDSQVTMMFWYRQQPGQSLTLIATANQGSEATYESGFVIDKFPISRPNLTFSTLTVSNMSPEDSSIYLCSPPFGGSGANVLTFGAGSRLTVL.

In nucleotides, the CDR3 is TGCGCCAGCAGCTTGGGGACTAGCGGGGGCTACGAGCAGTACTTC. It specifies CASSLGTSGGYEQYF. The genes are TRBV5-1 and TRBJ2-7; 13 bases map to TRBD2. Per germline, CDR1 SGHRS and CDR2 YFSETQ. V was clipped by 0 bases and J by 3 bases; unmatched bases: 0. The CDR3 consists of 15 residues.

This clone was found a few times. As DNA, the CDR3 is TGTGCCAGCGGACCACGGGACAGGGACACTGAAGCTTTCTTT. Amino acid sequence: CASGPRDRDTEAFF. The rearrangement joins TRBV6-6 to TRBJ1-1; 9 bases are a match to TRBD1. The V segment lost 8 bases and the J segment 3 bases; nucleotides outside the gene matches: 7. The CDR3 runs to 14 residues. Germline CDR1 and CDR2: MNHNY and SVGAGI (reference sequence).

This chain connects TRBV7-9 to TRBJ1-4; 8 bases align to TRBD1. With 5 bases clipped from V and 4 bases from J, the junction kept 6 bases outside the gene matches. The germline V gene has CDR1 SEHNR and CDR2 FQNEAQ (reference sequence). The CDR3 covers 15 residues. CDR3 residues: CASSTWTGHNEKLFF. The CDR3, as DNA: TGTGCCAGCAGCACATGGACAGGGCATAATGAAAAACTGTTTTTT.

This clone has just a few counts. The chain carries TRBV21-1 and TRBJ1-1. TRBV21-1 is described as a pseudogene. The CDR3 has 15 residues. The CDR3 spells CASSKARREYTEAFF. DNA of the CDR3: TGTGCCAGCAGCAAAGCTCGCCGTGAGTACACTGAAGCTTTCTTT.

This clone was found once. V usage is TRBV5-1 and J usage is TRBJ1-1; D is unclear. CDR3 length: 14 residues. Germline lookup yields CDR1 SGHRS and CDR2 YFSETQ. V was trimmed by 0 bases and J by 7 bases, leaving 13 bases between them. The CDR3 DNA is TGCGCCAGCAGCTTGGAGTCTGTCGTGGGTGAAGCTTTCTTT. This codes for CASSLESVVGEAFF.

The V call is TRBV7-6, the J call TRBJ2-7; possible D gene TRBD2, 5 bases. V shed 5 bases and J shed 0 bases, with 11 bases lying between them. Germline CDR1 reads SGHVS; CDR2 reads FNYEAQ. The CDR3 runs to 14 residues. Here the CDR3 DNA reads TGTGCCAGCAGCAAGGAGGCTCACTCCTACGAGCAGTACTTC. Encoded protein: CASSKEAHSYEQYF.

The chain links TRBV7-9 to TRBJ2-3, with D tentatively TRBD2 (6 bases). Germline CDR1 SEHNR, CDR2 FQNEAQ (reference sequence). V shed 1 base and J shed 0 bases, with 20 bases lying between them. The CDR3 loop spans 19 amino acids. The CDR3 nucleotides read TGTGCCAGCAGCTTAGGAGGTTGGGTTGAGCGGGCTAGCACAGATACGCAGTATTTT. Translating it yields CASSLGGWVERASTDTQYF.

V is TRBV6-5 and J is TRBJ1-1; 7 bases map to TRBD1. The length of the CDR3 is 16 residues. V shed 3 bases and J 5 bases; nucleotides not matched to a gene: 12. Germline lookup yields CDR1 MNHEY and CDR2 SVGAGI. CDR3 DNA sequence: TGTGCCAGCAGTTATAGGGGGGGAGGGGGCAGAACTGAAGCTTTCTTT. It is translated as CASSYRGGGGRTEAFF.

The chain couples TRBV30 to TRBJ1-2; a weak D match, TRBD1 (5 bases). Germline assignment: CDR1 GTSNPN and CDR2 SVGIG (reference sequence). V lost 2 bases and J lost 4, with 20 bases in between. CDR3 length: 16 residues. This CDR3 reads CAWSMGRAKLGYGYTF. In DNA, the CDR3 is TGTGCCTGGAGTATGGGGCGGGCTAAGTTGGGCTATGGCTACACCTTC.

As concerns this clone: A read error may account for a junction end that differs from germline. The sample has other DNA sequences that encode this CDR3 too. The V call is TRBV18, the J call TRBJ1-1; no clear D gene. The length of the CDR3 is 14 residues. Germline CDR1 KGHSH, CDR2 LQKENI. The CDR3 is CASSPITRNTEAFF. CDR3 nucleotides: TGTGCCAGCTCACCAATAACCAGAAACACTGAAGCTTTCTTC.

V and J are TRBV27 and TRBJ1-1, with D tentatively TRBD1 (6 bases). Germline lookup yields CDR1 MNHEY and CDR2 SMNVEV (reference sequence). The germline V and J ends were trimmed by 0 bases and 1 base, with 6 bases remaining between them. The CDR3 loop spans 14 amino acids. The CDR3 here is CASSLSTGNTEAFF. CDR3 nucleotides: TGTGCCAGCAGTTTATCGACAGGGAACACTGAAGCTTTCTTT.

The chain uses TRBV4-1 and TRBJ1-1; 8 nucleotides agree with TRBD1. The CDR3 has 13 amino acids. After removal of 5 bases from V and 5 bases from J, the junction contained 4 bases not matched to a gene. Germline V gene lookup returns CDR1 MGHRA and CDR2 YSYEKL. The CDR3 nucleotides are TGCGCCAGCAGCACCCACAGGGGGACTGAAGCTTTCTTT. Amino acids: CASSTHRGTEAFF.

The J gene is TRBJ1-1, the V gene TRBV18, with a tentative D call TRBD1 (6 bases). CDR1 is KGHSH, CDR2 LQKENI, per germline. The CDR3 is made up of 12 amino acids. Trimming removed 3 bases from V and 11 bases from J, with 13 bases in between. CDR3 bases: TGTGCCAGCTCACCGGAAGGGGGGCTTGCTTTCTTT. Translating gives CASSPEGGLAFF.